This TCR beta chain comes out of a study of T cells in Graves' hyperthyroidism and ophthalmopathy. Using RNA transcripts as the source, TCR beta CDR3 regions were amplified. The HTBI primer set was used in a first-round RT-PCR of the TCR CDR3. TCRdb re-derived calls from the multiplex PCR reads in MiXCR, one entry per CDR3 protein. The table has a few hundred thousand distinct CDR3 sequences, roughly 25% seen once. This clonotype has only a few counts. Germline assignment: CDR1 WSHSY and CDR2 SAAADI. This CDR3 has 13 residues. The ends were cut back, 2 bases at V and 2 bases at J, with 6 bases in the middle.

This clonotype was sampled from a man between 50 and 59 years old with Graves' hyperthyroidism. This chain links TRBV10-2 with TRBJ2-5; unclear D gene. The sequenced sample was blood. CDR3 region: CASSEGLQETQYF. CDR3 DNA: TGCGCCAGCAGTGAGGGGTTGCAAGAGACCCAGTACTTC.